The clone carrying this T cell receptor (beta chain) turned up a few times. V shed 1 base and J 4 bases; nucleotides not matched to a gene: 12. CDR1 is MNHEY, CDR2 SMNVEV, per germline (reference sequence). CDR3 length: 18 amino acids. This entry belongs to a study of T-cell reconstitution after alpha-beta-depleted transplantation in children. The TCRbeta library was prepared with unique molecular identifiers. TCRdb reprocessed the PCR reads with MiXCR, giving one entry per CDR3 protein. Of approximately 800,000 distinct CDR3 sequences listed, about 16% were seen once; the top ten hold 5%. This clonotype originated in a male patient under 18 who had a stem cell transplant for acute lymphoblastic leukemia, so the T cells may come from the graft donor. The sample here was PBMCs, mostly from graft donor cells, taken 360 days after TCRalphabeta/CD19-depleted stem cell transplant. V usage is TRBV27 and J usage is TRBJ2-3, with TRBD1 matching over 9 bases. The CDR3 loop reads CASSLLQGATLLPDTQYF. CDR3 nucleotide sequence: TGTGCCAGCAGTTTATTACAGGGGGCGACTTTGCTCCCAGATACGCAGTATTTT.